This T cell receptor (beta chain) was sequenced for a study of cytomegalovirus exposure and HLA in healthy donors. Study results and limitations: In vitro, a few CMV-associated chains proved specific for CMV antigens. When the data were analyzed later, several of the most significant clusters appeared to be linked to common viral pathogens.

PCR primers comprised 60 Vbeta and 13 Jbeta primers. The data were produced by immunoSEQ multiplex PCR, yet TCRdb's version contains in-frame clones alone and is incomplete. The data contain some 130,000 clones, roughly 62% of them singletons. V shed 3 bases and J shed 2 bases, with 11 bases lying between them. Germline CDR1 is MNHEY and CDR2 is SVGAGI. This CDR3 is 15 amino acids long. To note about this clone: Its antigen is currently unknown.

This sequence was found in a man aged 25 to 40 in good health and CMV-seropositive. The sample comprised PBMCs. The V gene is TRBV6-5, the J gene TRBJ2-1, with D hard to call. Here the CDR3 reads CASSYAGGPYNEQFF. The CDR3 region has the DNA TGTGCCAGCAGTTATGCTGGCGGTCCCTACAATGAGCAGTTCTTC.